These 26 T cell receptor beta chains share one sample of origin, sequenced in a study of molecular identifiers for immune sequencing clone quantification. TCRdb reprocessed the PCR reads via MiXCR and lists one record per CDR3 protein. Counted here are over 600,000 distinct CDR3 sequences, less than 20% occurring once; the ten biggest clones make up roughly 0.83%. Sequences were obtained from naive CD8+ T cells from blood, with Jurkat cell RNA spiked in. Described subset: FACS-sorted CD8+CD4-CCR7+CD45RA+ naive T cells. These receptors were taken from a human donor in good health. Some libraries in this study had Jurkat cell RNA spiked in.

This clonotype was seen only once. The chain has TRBV5-1 and TRBJ2-7; the D call may be TRBD1 or TRBD2 (5 bases each). Germline lookup yields CDR1 SGHRS and CDR2 YFSETQ. The V gene lost 6 bases and the J gene lost 5 bases, with 12 bases spanning the gap. The CDR3 is 12 amino acids. This CDR3 is CASTSGTHEQYF. In DNA form, the CDR3 reads TGCGCCAGCACCTCAGGGACCCACGAGCAGTACTTC.

This clonotype was seen repeatedly, ten times or more. The DNA of the CDR3 is TGTGCCAGCATTCGGACTAGCGGCCTAGAGACCCAGTACTTC. Translated: CASIRTSGLETQYF. The V call is TRBV6-2 or TRBV6-3, the J call TRBJ2-5, with TRBD2 matching 10 bases. The CDR3 contains 14 residues. Germline trimming cut 7 bases from V and 4 bases from J; bases unmatched to any gene: 6. The germline gives CDR1 MNHEY, CDR2 SVGEGT.

This clonotype has ten or more counts. V is TRBV2 and J is TRBJ2-3; TRBD2 aligns across 9 bases. V trimming: 3 bases; J trimming: 2 bases; junction bases outside the gene matches: 6. The CDR3 is 16 residues long. Germline loops: CDR1 SNHLY, CDR2 FYNNEI. The CDR3 spells CASSDSLAGTTDTQYF. The CDR3 nucleotides read TGTGCCAGCAGTGATTCTCTAGCGGGGACCACAGATACGCAGTATTTT. Looking up the rest from reference TRBV2 and TRBJ2-3 gives the full variable domain: EPEVTQTPSHQVTQMGQEVILRCVPISNHLYFYWYRQILGQKVEFLVSFYNNEISEKSEIFDDQFSVERPDGSNFTLKIRSTKLEDSAMYFCASSDSLAGTTDTQYFGPGTRLTVL.

The table lists this clonotype with many counts. V usage is TRBV7-8 and J usage is TRBJ2-3; TRBD1 matches at 7 bases. The CDR3 consists of 15 residues. V lost 2 bases, J lost 5 bases, and 7 bases stayed unmatched. Germline-derived CDR1 and CDR2 are SGHVS and FQNEAQ. DNA for the CDR3: TGTGCCAGCAGCTTAACCGGGACAGATGGAGATACGCAGTATTTT. Translation gives CASSLTGTDGDTQYF.

The gene calls are TRBV4-1 and TRBJ1-5; D ambiguous. The CDR3 has 15 residues. V was clipped by 10 bases and J by 0 bases, with 16 bases between them. The V gene's germline CDR1 is MGHRA and CDR2 YSYEKL. In nucleotides, the CDR3 is TGCGCCAACAGTCAAGTCGAGAATAGCAATCAGCCCCAGCATTTT. As protein: CANSQVENSNQPQHF.

This clonotype was found many times. The CDR3 sequence is CASSTGQGNTDTQYF. CDR3 coding DNA: TGTGCCAGCAGCACCGGACAGGGAAACACAGATACGCAGTATTTT. The rearrangement uses TRBV7-6 and TRBJ2-3; 8 nucleotides align to TRBD1. Germline trimming cut 5 bases from V and 2 bases from J; bases unmatched to any gene: 6. The germline gives CDR1 SGHVS, CDR2 FNYEAQ. The CDR3 is 15 amino acids.

This clonotype came up many times. The chain uses TRBV7-9 and TRBJ2-3; possible D gene TRBD2, 5 bases. Trimming left V 4 bases short and J 0 bases short, with 8 bases between. The CDR3 has 14 residues. Looked up from germline, CDR1 is SEHNR and CDR2 is FQNEAQ (reference sequence). CDR3 protein: CASSSTGSTDTQYF. The CDR3 DNA follows: TGTGCCAGCAGCTCTACGGGGAGCACAGATACGCAGTATTTT.

The chain joins TRBV4-3 to TRBJ2-4; 8 nucleotides line up with TRBD2. Germline assignment: CDR1 LGHNA and CDR2 YSLEER. CDR3 length: 17 amino acids. V was clipped by 4 bases and J by 0 bases; unmatched bases: 8. CDR3 DNA: TGCGCCAGCAGCCCGGGTGGAGCGGGGGTAGCCAAAAACATTCAGTACTTC. Translated: CASSPGGAGVAKNIQYF.

This clonotype was seen at least ten times. V gene TRBV3-1 combines with J gene TRBJ2-5, with 7 bases that match TRBD2. CDR3 length: 17 residues. Germline V gene data show CDR1 as LGHDT and CDR2 as YNNKEL (reference sequence). J lost 9 bases, V lost 5 bases, and 21 bases had no gene match. The CDR3 region is CASSSEALADISGAQYF. The CDR3 DNA sequence: TGTGCCAGCAGCTCGGAGGCCCTAGCGGACATATCGGGGGCCCAGTACTTC.

The chain has TRBV19 and TRBJ2-5, with 8 bases lining up with TRBD1. The CDR3 extends over 14 amino acids. V shed 1 base and J 5 bases; nucleotides not matched to a gene: 3. Germline V gives CDR1 LNHDA, CDR2 SQIVND (reference sequence). Written as DNA, the CDR3 is TGTGCCAGTAGTATAGGGGACAGGACGGAGACCCAGTACTTC. As protein: CASSIGDRTETQYF.

As regards this clonotype: A much bigger clone sits one base away, suggesting this may be a read error. The gene calls are TRBV13 and TRBJ1-2, with D hard to call. With 8 bases removed from V and 10 bases from J, the gap between germline ends came to 5 bases. Germline CDR1 is PRHDT and CDR2 is FYEKMQ (reference sequence). CDR3 length equals 8 residues. CDR3 coding DNA: TGTGCCAGCTACGACTACACCTTC. Its translation: CASYDYTF.

This clonotype showed up just a few times. This rearrangement joins TRBV27 to TRBJ1-4; no definite D call. V lost 5 bases and J 5 bases, leaving 15 bases between the germline ends. This CDR3 has 15 residues. Germline assignment: CDR1 MNHEY and CDR2 SMNVEV (reference sequence). The CDR3 bases are TGTGCCAGCAGTACCCCACGGGAGGGCAATGAAAAACTGTTTTTT. Protein product: CASSTPREGNEKLFF.

This clonotype has just a few counts. This may come from a read error, since a much larger clone is one base off. The chain combines TRBV12-3 or TRBV12-4 with TRBJ1-1; perhaps TRBD1 as D (6 bases). CDR3 length: 14 amino acids. The CDR3 DNA follows: TGTGTCAGCAGTCCTCCGACAGGGAACACTGAAGCTTTCTTT. Translating gives CVSSPPTGNTEAFF.

This clonotype was picked up many times. The chain links TRBV5-6 to TRBJ2-5, with TRBD2 matching 7 bases. The germline CDR1 and CDR2 sequences are SGHDT and YYEEEE. Trimming cost V 4 bases and J 5 bases; bases outside gene matches: 8. There are 14 residues in the CDR3. The CDR3 DNA is TGTGCCAGCAGCCCAGGACTAGTCGGTGAGACCCAGTACTTC. This codes for CASSPGLVGETQYF. Based on the CDR3 plus reference TRBV5-6 and TRBJ2-5, the full variable domain is DAGVTQSPTHLIKTRGQQVTLRCSPKSGHDTVSWYQQALGQGPQFIFQYYEEEERQRGNFPDRFSGHQFPNYSSELNVNALLLGDSALYLCASSPGLVGETQYFGPGTRLLVL.

This clonotype was picked up many times. This chain links TRBV6-5 with TRBJ1-1, with D uncertain. Trimming removed 6 bases from V and 9 bases from J, with 17 bases in between. Looked up from germline, CDR1 is MNHEY and CDR2 is SVGAGI. The length of the CDR3 is 13 residues. The CDR3 loop reads CASSPSGRDKAFF. The CDR3 coding sequence is TGTGCCAGCAGCCCCAGCGGGCGGGATAAAGCTTTCTTT.

Of note for this clonotype: A single base separates this from a much larger clone, so it may be a read error. The chain uses TRBV5-5 and TRBJ2-5, with D possibly being TRBD1 (5 bases). CDR1 is SGHKS and CDR2 is YYEKEE in the germline V gene (reference sequence). The CDR3 extends over 15 amino acids. Deletions cut 4 bases from V and 5 bases from J, with 18 bases between. CDR3 in amino acids: CASSHAVWGMETQYF. The DNA for the CDR3 is TGTGCCAGCAGCCACGCAGTTTGGGGCATGGAGACCCAGTACTTC.

This chain links TRBV11-1 with TRBJ2-1, with D perhaps being TRBD1 or TRBD2 (6 bases each). Per the germline V gene, CDR1 is SGHAT and CDR2 is FQDESV (reference sequence). The V and J ends lost 1 base and 10 bases respectively, with 11 bases between them. This CDR3 region has 13 residues. This CDR3 is CASSLVGGDEQFF. The CDR3 DNA follows: TGTGCCAGCAGCTTAGTCGGGGGCGACGAGCAGTTCTTC.

The sample holds many counts of this clonotype. The CDR3 DNA is TGTGCCAGCAGTTTACGAAAGAGCTATGGCTACACCTTC. Translated, it gives CASSLRKSYGYTF. The V and J genes are TRBV28 and TRBJ1-2; D is uncertain. Trimming pared 2 bases from V and 4 bases from J, leaving 8 bases between. This CDR3 region has 13 residues. Germline values: CDR1 MDHEN, CDR2 SYDVKM.

This sequence joins TRBV7-6 and TRBJ2-5; 10 bases line up with TRBD2. The CDR3 runs 16 residues. V was clipped by 5 bases and J by 0 bases; unmatched bases: 6. The germline gives CDR1 SGHVS, CDR2 FNYEAQ. CDR3 sequence: CASSTRTSGNQETQYF. The CDR3 DNA reads TGTGCCAGCAGCACCCGGACTAGCGGCAACCAAGAGACCCAGTACTTC.

This clonotype was counted ten times or more. The chain links TRBV7-8 to TRBJ1-5; D gene uncertain. V gave up 1 base and J gave up 0 bases, with 10 bases separating them. The V gene's germline CDR1 is SGHVS and CDR2 FQNEAQ. The CDR3 totals 16 residues. The CDR3: CASSLGAWDSNQPQHF. In nucleotides, the CDR3 is TGTGCCAGCAGCTTAGGGGCTTGGGATAGCAATCAGCCCCAGCATTTT. Full variable domain (outside the CDR3, taken from reference TRBV7-8 and TRBJ1-5): GAGVSQSPRYKVAKRGQDVALRCDPISGHVSLFWYQQALGQGPEFLTYFQNEAQLDKSGLPSDRFFAERPEGSVSTLKIQRTQQEDSAVYLCASSLGAWDSNQPQHFGDGTRLSIL.

This chain connects TRBV27 to TRBJ2-1, with 11 bases matching TRBD2. The junction had 3 bases not matched to a gene; V was cut back by 3 bases and J by 8 bases. The germline CDR1 and CDR2 sequences are MNHEY and SMNVEV (reference sequence). The CDR3 spans 14 residues. The CDR3 DNA reads TGTGCCAGCAGTTTGACTAGCGGGGCCGATGAGCAGTTCTTC. Translating gives CASSLTSGADEQFF.

This clonotype was recorded a few times. The chain joins TRBV27 to TRBJ1-6; 7 bases fit TRBD1. CDR3 length: 14 amino acids. Trimming cost V 5 bases and J 4 bases; bases outside gene matches: 2. Per the germline V gene, CDR1 is MNHEY and CDR2 is SMNVEV (reference sequence). The CDR3 spells CASSNRGYNSPLHF. Here the CDR3 DNA reads TGTGCCAGCAGTAACAGGGGTTATAATTCACCCCTCCACTTT.

Only one count was recorded for this clonotype. A clone one base away is much larger, so this may be a read error. This chain uses TRBV2 with TRBJ1-2; D is possibly TRBD1 (6 bases). Per the germline V gene, CDR1 is SNHLY and CDR2 is FYNNEI. V gave up 7 bases and J gave up 7 bases, with 16 bases separating them. This CDR3 contains 13 residues. The DNA of the CDR3 is TGTGCCAGCACCGGACGGGGGGCGCCTGGCTACACCTTC. Residues: CASTGRGAPGYTF.

At least ten counts were recorded for this clonotype. This rearrangement joins TRBV9 to TRBJ2-7; D is undetermined. Trimming left V 4 bases short and J 0 bases short, with 11 bases between. The germline CDR1 and CDR2 sequences are SGDLS and YYNGEE. The CDR3 consists of 14 residues. For the CDR3, the DNA is TGTGCCAGCAGCCCCATGGCCGACTCCTACGAGCAGTACTTC. This gives the protein CASSPMADSYEQYF.

The table lists this clonotype with many counts. The V and J genes are TRBV28 and TRBJ1-2, with D possibly being TRBD1 (5 bases). The V gene lost 5 bases and the J gene lost 0 bases, with 10 bases spanning the gap. The germline CDR1 and CDR2 sequences are MDHEN and SYDVKM. CDR3 length: 14 amino acids. This CDR3 reads CASSPAGTNYGYTF. CDR3 bases: TGTGCCAGCAGTCCCGCAGGGACTAACTATGGCTACACCTTC.

The V call is TRBV19, the J call TRBJ2-3, with D maybe TRBD2 (5 bases). Germline assignment: CDR1 LNHDA and CDR2 SQIVND (reference sequence). V was pared by 5 bases and J by 4 bases, with 13 bases between. This CDR3 contains 14 residues. CDR3 nucleotide sequence: TGTGCCAGTAGTGCCCCCGTTAGCGCAGATACGCAGTATTTT. Its protein product is CASSAPVSADTQYF.